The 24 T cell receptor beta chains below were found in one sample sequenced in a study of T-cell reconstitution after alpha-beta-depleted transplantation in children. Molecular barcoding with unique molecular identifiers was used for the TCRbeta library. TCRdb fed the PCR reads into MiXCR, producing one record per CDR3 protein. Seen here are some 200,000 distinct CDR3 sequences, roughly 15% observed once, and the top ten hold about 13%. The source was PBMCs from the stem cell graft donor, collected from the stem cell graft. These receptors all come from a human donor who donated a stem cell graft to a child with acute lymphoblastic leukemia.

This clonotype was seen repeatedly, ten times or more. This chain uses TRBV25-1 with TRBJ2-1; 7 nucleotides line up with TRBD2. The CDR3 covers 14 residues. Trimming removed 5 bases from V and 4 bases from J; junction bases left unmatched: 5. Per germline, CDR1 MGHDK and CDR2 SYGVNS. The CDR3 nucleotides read TGTGCCAGCAGTTGGGCTAGCGGATACAATGAGCAGTTCTTC. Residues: CASSWASGYNEQFF.

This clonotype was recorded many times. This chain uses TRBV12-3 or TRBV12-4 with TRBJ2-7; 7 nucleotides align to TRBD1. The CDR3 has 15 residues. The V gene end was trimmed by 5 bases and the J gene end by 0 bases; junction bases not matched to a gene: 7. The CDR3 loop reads CASSGGQRPSYEQYF. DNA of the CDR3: TGTGCCAGCAGTGGGGGACAGCGACCCTCCTACGAGCAGTACTTC.

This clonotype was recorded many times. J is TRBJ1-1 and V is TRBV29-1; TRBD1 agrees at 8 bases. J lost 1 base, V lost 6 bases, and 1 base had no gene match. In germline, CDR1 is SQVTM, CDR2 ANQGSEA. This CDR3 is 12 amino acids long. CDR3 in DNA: TGCAGCGTCAGGGGGCCGAACACTGAAGCTTTCTTT. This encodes CSVRGPNTEAFF.

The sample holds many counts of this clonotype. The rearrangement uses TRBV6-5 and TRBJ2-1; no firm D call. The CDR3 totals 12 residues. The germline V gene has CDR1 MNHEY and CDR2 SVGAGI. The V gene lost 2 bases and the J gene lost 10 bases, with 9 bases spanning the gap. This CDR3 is CASSYGGIEQFF. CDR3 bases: TGTGCCAGCAGTTACGGTGGAATAGAGCAGTTCTTC.

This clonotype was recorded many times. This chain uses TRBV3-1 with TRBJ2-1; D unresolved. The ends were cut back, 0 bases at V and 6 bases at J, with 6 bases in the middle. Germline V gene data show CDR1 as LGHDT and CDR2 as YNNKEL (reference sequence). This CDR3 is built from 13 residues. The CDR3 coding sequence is TGTGCCAGCAGCCAAGATTTGCGCAATGAGCAGTTCTTC. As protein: CASSQDLRNEQFF.

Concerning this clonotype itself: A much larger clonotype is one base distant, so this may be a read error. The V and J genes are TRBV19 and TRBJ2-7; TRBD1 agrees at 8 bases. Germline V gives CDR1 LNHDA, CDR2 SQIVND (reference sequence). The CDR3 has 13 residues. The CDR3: CASSADRGYVQYF. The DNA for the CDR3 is TGTGCCAGTAGTGCCGACAGGGGATACGTGCAGTACTTC.

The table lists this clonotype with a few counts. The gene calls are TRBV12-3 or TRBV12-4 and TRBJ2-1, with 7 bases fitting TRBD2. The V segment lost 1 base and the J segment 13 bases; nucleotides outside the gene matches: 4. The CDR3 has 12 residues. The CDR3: CASSLVRENQFF. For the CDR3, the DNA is TGTGCCAGCAGTTTAGTGCGGGAGAATCAGTTCTTC.

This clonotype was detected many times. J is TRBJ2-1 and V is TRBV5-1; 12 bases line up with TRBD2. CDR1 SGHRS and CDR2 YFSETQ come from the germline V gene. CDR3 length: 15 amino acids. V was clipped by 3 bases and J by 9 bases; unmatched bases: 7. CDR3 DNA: TGCGCCAGCAGCTGGCGGACTAGCGGGGTATCTGAGCAGTTCTTC. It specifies CASSWRTSGVSEQFF.

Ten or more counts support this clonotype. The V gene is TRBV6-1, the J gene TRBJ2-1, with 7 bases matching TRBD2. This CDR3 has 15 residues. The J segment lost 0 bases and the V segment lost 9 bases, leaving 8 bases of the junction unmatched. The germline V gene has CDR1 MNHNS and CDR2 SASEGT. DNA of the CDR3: TGTGCCAGACTCCTAGCGGAGGACTCCTACAATGAGCAGTTCTTC. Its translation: CARLLAEDSYNEQFF.

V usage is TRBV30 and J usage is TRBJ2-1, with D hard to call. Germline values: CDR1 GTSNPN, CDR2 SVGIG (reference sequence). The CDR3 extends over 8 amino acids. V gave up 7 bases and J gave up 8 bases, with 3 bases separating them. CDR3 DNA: TGTGCCTCAGATGAGCAGTTCTTC. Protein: CASDEQFF.

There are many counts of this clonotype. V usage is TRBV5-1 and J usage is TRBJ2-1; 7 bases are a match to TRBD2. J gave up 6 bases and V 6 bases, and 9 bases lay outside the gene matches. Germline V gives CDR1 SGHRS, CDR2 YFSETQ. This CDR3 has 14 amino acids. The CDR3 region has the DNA TGCGCCAGCACCCTGGCGGGAGATGGCAATGAGCAGTTCTTC. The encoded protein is CASTLAGDGNEQFF. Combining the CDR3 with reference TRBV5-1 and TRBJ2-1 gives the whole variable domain KAGVTQTPRYLIKTRGQQVTLSCSPISGHRSVSWYQQTPGQGLQFLFEYFSETQRNKGNFPGRFSGRQFSNSRSEMNVSTLELGDSALYLCASTLAGDGNEQFFGPGTRLTVL.

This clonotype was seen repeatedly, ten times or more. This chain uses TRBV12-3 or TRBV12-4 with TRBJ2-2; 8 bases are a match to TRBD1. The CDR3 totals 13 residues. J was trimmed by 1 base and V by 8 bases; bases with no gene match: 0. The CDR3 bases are TGTGCCAGCGGACAGGGGAACACCGGGGAGCTGTTTTTT. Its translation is CASGQGNTGELFF.

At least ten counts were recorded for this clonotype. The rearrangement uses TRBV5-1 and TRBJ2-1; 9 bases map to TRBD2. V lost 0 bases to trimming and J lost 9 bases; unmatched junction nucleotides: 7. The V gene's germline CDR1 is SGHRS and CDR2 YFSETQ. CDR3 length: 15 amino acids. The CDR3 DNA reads TGCGCCAGCAGCTTGGGTACTAGCGGGTATTCTGAGCAGTTCTTC. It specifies CASSLGTSGYSEQFF.

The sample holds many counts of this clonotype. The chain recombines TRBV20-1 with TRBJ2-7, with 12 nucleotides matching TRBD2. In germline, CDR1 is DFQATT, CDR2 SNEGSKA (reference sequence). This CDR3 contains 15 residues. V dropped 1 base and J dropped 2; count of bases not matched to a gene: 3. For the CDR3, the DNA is TGCAGTGCTAGAGCGAGACTAGCGGGAGCCTACGAGCAGTACTTC. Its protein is CSARARLAGAYEQYF.

CDR3 bases: TGTGCCTGGAGTATCACGGCGGGAGGAGCTTTCTTT. This gives the protein CAWSITAGGAFF. V is TRBV30 and J is TRBJ1-1; D is ambiguous. Trimming stripped 2 bases from V and 10 bases from J, with 14 bases between. The germline gives CDR1 GTSNPN, CDR2 SVGIG (reference sequence). The CDR3 totals 12 residues.

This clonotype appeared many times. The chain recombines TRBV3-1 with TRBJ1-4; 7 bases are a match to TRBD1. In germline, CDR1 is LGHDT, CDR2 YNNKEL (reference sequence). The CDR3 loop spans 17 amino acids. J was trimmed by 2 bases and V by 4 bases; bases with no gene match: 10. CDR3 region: CASSPRARGRTNEKLFF. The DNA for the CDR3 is TGTGCCAGCAGCCCTCGAGCCAGGGGGAGGACTAATGAAAAACTGTTTTTT. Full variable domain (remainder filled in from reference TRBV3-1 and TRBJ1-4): DTAVSQTPKYLVTQMGNDKSIKCEQNLGHDTMYWYKQDSKKFLKIMFSYNNKELIINETVPNRFSPKSPDKAHLNLHINSLELGDSAVYFCASSPRARGRTNEKLFFGSGTQLSVL.

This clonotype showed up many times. CDR3 in amino acids: CASSISSRDTQYF. The CDR3 region has the DNA TGTGCCAGCAGTATCTCATCCAGAGATACGCAGTATTTT. The chain uses TRBV7-8 and TRBJ2-3; D is ambiguous. This CDR3 is built from 13 residues. CDR1 SGHVS and CDR2 FQNEAQ come from the germline V gene. The V end was cut by 6 bases, the J end by 5 bases, with 12 bases between. The variable domain in full, completed from reference TRBV7-8 and TRBJ2-3, reads GAGVSQSPRYKVAKRGQDVALRCDPISGHVSLFWYQQALGQGPEFLTYFQNEAQLDKSGLPSDRFFAERPEGSVSTLKIQRTQQEDSAVYLCASSISSRDTQYFGPGTRLTVL.

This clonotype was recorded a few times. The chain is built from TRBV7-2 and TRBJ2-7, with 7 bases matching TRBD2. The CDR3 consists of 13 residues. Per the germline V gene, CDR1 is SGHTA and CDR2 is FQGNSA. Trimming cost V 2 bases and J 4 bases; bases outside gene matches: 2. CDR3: CASSLLAAYEQYF. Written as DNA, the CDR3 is TGTGCCAGCAGCTTACTAGCGGCGTACGAGCAGTACTTC. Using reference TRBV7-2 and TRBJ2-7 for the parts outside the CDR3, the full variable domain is GAGVSQSPSNKVTEKGKDVELRCDPISGHTALYWYRQSLGQGLEFLIYFQGNSAPDKSGLPSDRFSAERTGGSVSTLTIQRTQQEDSAVYLCASSLLAAYEQYFGPGTRLTVT.

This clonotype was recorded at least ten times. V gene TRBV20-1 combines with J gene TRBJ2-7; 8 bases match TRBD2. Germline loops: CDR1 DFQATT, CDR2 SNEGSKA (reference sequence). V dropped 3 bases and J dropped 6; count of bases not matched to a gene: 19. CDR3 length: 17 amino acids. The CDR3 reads CSASTSGSSPRKGEQYF. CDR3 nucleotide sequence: TGCAGTGCTAGTACCAGCGGGAGTTCCCCCCGAAAGGGCGAGCAGTACTTC.

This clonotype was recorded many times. The CDR3 DNA follows: TGCGCCAGCAGCCAAGAGCTAGCGGGAGGATTTTTAACCTACAATGAGCAGTTCTTC. It is translated as CASSQELAGGFLTYNEQFF. V usage is TRBV4-1 and J usage is TRBJ2-1, with 11 bases aligning to TRBD2. CDR3 length equals 19 residues. Germline V gene sequence: CDR1 MGHRA, CDR2 YSYEKL. V gave up 0 bases and J gave up 2 bases; unmatched junction bases: 9.

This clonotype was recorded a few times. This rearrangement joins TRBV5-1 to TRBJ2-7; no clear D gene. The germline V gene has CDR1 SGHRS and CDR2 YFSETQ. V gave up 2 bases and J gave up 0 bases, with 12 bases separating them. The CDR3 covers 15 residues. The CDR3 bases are TGCGCCAGCAGCTTAGGAACCGGGTTCTCCTACGAGCAGTACTTC. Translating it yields CASSLGTGFSYEQYF. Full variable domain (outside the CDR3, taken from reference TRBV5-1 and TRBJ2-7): KAGVTQTPRYLIKTRGQQVTLSCSPISGHRSVSWYQQTPGQGLQFLFEYFSETQRNKGNFPGRFSGRQFSNSRSEMNVSTLELGDSALYLCASSLGTGFSYEQYFGPGTRLTVT.

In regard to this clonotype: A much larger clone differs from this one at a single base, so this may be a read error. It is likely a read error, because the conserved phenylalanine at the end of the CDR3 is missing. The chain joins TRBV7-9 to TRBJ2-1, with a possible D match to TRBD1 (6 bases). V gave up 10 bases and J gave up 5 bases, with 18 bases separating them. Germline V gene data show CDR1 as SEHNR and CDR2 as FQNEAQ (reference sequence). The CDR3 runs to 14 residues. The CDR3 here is CATRTAFMDNEQFL. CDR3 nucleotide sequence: TGTGCCACTCGGACAGCCTTTATGGACAATGAGCAGTTCTTG.

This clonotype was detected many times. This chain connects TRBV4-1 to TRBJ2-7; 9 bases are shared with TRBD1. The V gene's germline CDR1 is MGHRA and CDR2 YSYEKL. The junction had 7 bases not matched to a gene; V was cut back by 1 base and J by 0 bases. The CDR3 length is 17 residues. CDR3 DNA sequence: TGCGCCAGCAGCCAAGGGGACAGGGCGGAGAGCTCCTACGAGCAGTACTTC. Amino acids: CASSQGDRAESSYEQYF.

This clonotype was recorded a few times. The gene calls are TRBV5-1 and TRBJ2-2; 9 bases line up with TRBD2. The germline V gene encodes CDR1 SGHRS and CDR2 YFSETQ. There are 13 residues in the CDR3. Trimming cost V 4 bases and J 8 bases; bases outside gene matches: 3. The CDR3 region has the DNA TGCGCCAGCAGCCGGACTAGCGCTGGGGAGCTGTTTTTT. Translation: CASSRTSAGELFF.